Detailed here is one TCR beta chain. Assay: immunoSEQ multiplex PCR; the TCRdb copy retains only in-frame clones and omits some. Found here are approximately 70,000 clones, approximately 90% of them singletons; the top ten hold 4.7%. This sample was included in a study of technical replicates of blood from several donors. Germline V gene sequence: CDR1 KGHSH, CDR2 LQKENI. Trimming took 0 bases from V and 5 from J; bases not matched to a gene: 1. The CDR3 spans 14 residues. The chain has TRBV18 and TRBJ2-3, with TRBD2 identical over 8 bases. The sample was PBMCs. This TCR came from a human donor in good health. Some clones in this sample may be carry-over from other donors' samples. CDR3 sequence (DNA): TGTGCCAGCTCACCACCTAGCGGGAAAGATACGCAGTATTTT. Translated: CASSPPSGKDTQYF.